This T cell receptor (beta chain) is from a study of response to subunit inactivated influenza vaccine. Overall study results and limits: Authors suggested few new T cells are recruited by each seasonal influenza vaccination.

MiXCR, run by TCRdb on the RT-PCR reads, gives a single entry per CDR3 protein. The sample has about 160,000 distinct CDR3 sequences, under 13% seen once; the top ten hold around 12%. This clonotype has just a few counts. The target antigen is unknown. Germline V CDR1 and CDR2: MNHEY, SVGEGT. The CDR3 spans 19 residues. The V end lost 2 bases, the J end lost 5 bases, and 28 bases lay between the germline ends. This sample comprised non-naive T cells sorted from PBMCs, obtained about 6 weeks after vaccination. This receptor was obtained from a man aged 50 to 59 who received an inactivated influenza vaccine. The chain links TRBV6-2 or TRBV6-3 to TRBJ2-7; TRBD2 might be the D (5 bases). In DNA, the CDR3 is TGTGCCAGCAGTTACGCGGACCGAGGACTGTTTGATAGTATCGACGAGCAGTACTTC. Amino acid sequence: CASSYADRGLFDSIDEQYF.